This T cell receptor (beta chain) came from a study of cytotoxic CD8 clonotypes in ibrutinib-treated CLL. Whole-study context: Among the patients, approximately ten presented as relapsed/refractory and fewer than 16 as treatment-naive; around 18 showed unmutated IGHV. Overall, about 25 responses were partial and 2 complete; following median roughly 68 months, around 15 patients stayed remitted and 12 progressed. General study findings and limits: Investigators sampled sustained-remission and progressing patients at differing times.

For this clone: Its target is not known. The germline gene is not matched at one end of the junction; a read error may be the cause.

TCRdb's copy holds only in-frame clones and misses some; the assay was immunoSEQ multiplex PCR. Here the sample spans 55,000 to 80,000 clones, just over 90% being singletons. The CDR3 is made up of 14 amino acids. CDR1 and CDR2 from the germline V gene are ENHRY and SYGVKD. The sequence was collected from a human donor with chronic lymphocytic leukemia. This sample comprised PBMCs, obtained after 12 months of ibrutinib treatment. The chain links TRBV10-3 to TRBJ1-1; no clear D. CDR3 sequence (DNA): TGTGCCAGCAGTTACGGTCGGATGAACACTGAAGCTTTCTTT. This translates into CASSYGRMNTEAFF.